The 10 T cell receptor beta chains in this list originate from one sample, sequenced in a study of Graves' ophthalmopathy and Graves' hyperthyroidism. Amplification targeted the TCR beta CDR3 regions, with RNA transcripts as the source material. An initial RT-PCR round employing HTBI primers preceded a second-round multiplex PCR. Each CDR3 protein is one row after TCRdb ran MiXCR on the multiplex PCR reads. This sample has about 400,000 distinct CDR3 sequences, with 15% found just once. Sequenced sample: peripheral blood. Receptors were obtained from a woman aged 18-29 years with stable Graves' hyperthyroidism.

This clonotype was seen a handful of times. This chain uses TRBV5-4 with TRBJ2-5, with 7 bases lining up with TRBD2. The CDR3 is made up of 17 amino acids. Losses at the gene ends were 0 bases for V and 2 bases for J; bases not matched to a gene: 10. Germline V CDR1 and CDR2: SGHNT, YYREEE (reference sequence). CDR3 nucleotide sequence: TGTGCCAGCAGCTTGGGTTCCCGGGGGGATCGACAAGAGACCCAGTACTTC. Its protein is CASSLGSRGDRQETQYF. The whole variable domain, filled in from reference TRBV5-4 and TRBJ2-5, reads ETGVTQSPTHLIKTRGQQVTLRCSSQSGHNTVSWYQQALGQGPQFIFQYYREEENGRGNFPPRFSGLQFPNYSSELNVNALELDDSALYLCASSLGSRGDRQETQYFGPGTRLLVL.

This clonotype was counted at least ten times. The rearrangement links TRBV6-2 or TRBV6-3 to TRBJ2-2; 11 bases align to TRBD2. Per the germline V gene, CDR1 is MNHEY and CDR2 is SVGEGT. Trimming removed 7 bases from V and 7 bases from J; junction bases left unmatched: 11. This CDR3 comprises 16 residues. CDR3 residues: CASTDNSGGAVGELFF. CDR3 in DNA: TGTGCCAGCACCGATAATAGCGGGGGGGCCGTCGGGGAGCTGTTTTTT.

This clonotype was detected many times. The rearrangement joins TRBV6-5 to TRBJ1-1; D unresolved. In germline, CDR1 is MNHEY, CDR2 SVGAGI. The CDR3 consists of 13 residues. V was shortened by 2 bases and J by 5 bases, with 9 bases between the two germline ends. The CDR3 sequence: CASSYAGWTEAFF. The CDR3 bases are TGTGCCAGCAGTTACGCTGGGTGGACTGAAGCTTTCTTT.

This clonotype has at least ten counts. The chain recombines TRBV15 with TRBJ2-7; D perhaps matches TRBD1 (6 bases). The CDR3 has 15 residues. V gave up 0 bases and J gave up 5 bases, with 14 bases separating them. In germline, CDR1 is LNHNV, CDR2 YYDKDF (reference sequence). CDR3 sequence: CATSREQRQVDEQYF. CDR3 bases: TGTGCCACCAGCAGAGAACAAAGACAGGTAGACGAGCAGTACTTC.

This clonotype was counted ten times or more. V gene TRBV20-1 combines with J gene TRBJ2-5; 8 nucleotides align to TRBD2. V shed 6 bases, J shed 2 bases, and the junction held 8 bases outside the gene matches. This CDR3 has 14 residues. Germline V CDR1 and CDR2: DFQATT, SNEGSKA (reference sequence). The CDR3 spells CSARGGLGQETQYF. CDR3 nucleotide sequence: TGCAGTGCGAGGGGGGGACTAGGGCAAGAGACCCAGTACTTC.

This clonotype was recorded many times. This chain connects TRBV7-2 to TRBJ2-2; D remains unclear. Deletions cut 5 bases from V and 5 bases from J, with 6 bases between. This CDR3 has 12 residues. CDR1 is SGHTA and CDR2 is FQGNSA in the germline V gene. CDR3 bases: TGTGCCAGCAGCCCCGCAACCGGGGAGCTGTTTTTT. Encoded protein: CASSPATGELFF.

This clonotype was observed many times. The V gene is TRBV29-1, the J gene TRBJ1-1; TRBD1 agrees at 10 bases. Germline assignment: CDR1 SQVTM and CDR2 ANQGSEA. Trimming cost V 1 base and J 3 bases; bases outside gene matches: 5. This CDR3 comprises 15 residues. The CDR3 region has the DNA TGCAGCGTTGAAGGGACAGGGGGACGTGACACTGAAGCTTTCTTT. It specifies CSVEGTGGRDTEAFF.

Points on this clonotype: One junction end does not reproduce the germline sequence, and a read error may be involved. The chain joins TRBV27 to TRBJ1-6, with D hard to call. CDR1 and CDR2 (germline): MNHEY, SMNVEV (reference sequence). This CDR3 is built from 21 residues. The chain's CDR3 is CASSLVPPLGPSDLYNSPLHF. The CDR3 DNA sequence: TGCGCCAGCAGTTTAGTCCCCCCCTTAGGACCGTCCGACCTCTATAATTCACCCCTCCACTTT.

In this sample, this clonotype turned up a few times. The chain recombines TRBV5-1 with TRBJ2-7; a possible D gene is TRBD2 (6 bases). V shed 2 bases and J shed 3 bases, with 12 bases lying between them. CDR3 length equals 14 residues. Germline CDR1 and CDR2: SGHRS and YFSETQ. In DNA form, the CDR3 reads TGCGCCAGCAGCTTTGGAGGGAACTACTACGAGCAGTACTTC. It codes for CASSFGGNYYEQYF.

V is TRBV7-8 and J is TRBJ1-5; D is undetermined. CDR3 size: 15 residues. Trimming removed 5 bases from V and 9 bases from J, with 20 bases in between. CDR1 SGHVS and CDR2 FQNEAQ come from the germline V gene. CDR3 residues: CASSTGRNRWGPQHF. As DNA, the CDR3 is TGTGCCAGCAGCACCGGAAGGAACCGCTGGGGGCCCCAGCATTTT.